What follows is one TCR beta chain and its context. The data were taken from a study of T-cell memory formation after mild COVID-19. TCRdb reprocessed the 5' RACE reads with MiXCR, giving one entry per CDR3 protein. The data hold about 110,000 distinct CDR3 sequences, with about an eighth observed a single time. Deletions cut 0 bases from V and 6 bases from J, with 14 bases between. CDR1 is DFQATT, CDR2 SNEGSKA, per germline (reference sequence). The CDR3 is 14 residues long. V usage is TRBV20-1 and J usage is TRBJ1-2; perhaps TRBD1 as D (6 bases). The sequenced sample consisted of PBMCs or a T cell subset sorted from them (not recorded which). This clonotype originated in a man aged 18 to 29 who had mild COVID-19 (a few samples of this study predate the infection). Cell type and time point are not known. CDR3 loop: CSARDPSQGHGYTF. DNA of the CDR3: TGCAGTGCTAGAGATCCGTCACAGGGTCATGGCTACACCTTC.